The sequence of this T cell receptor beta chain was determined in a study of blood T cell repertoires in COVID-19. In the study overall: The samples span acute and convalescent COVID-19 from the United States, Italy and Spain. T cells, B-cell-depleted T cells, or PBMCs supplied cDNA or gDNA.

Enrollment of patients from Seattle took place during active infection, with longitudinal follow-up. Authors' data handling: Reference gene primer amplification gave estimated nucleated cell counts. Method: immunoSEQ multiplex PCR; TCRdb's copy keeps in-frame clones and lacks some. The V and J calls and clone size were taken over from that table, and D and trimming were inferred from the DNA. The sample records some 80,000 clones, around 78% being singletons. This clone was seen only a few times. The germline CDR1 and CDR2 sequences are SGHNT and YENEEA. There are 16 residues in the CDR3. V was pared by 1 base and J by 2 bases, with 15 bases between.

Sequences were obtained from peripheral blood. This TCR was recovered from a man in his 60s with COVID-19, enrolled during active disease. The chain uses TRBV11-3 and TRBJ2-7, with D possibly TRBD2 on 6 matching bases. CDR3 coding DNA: TGTGCCAGCAGCTTAGGAGGAGGGGATGGCACCTACGAGCAGTACTTC. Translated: CASSLGGGDGTYEQYF.